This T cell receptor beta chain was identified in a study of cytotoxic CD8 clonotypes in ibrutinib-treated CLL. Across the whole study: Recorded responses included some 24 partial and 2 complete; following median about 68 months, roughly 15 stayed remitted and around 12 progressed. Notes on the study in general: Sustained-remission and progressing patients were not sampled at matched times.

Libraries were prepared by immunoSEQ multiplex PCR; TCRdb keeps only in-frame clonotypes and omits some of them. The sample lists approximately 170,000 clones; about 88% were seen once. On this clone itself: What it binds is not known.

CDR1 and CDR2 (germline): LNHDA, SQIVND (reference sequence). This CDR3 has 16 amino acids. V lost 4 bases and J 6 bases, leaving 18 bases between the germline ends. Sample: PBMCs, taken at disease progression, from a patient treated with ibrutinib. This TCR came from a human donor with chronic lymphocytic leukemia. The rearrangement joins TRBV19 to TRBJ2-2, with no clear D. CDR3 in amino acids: CASSTPYALSAGELFF. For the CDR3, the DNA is TGTGCCAGTAGTACCCCCTACGCCCTTTCCGCCGGGGAGCTGTTTTTT.